A single sample is the source of the 24 T cell receptor beta chains below, sequenced in a study of blood T cell repertoires in COVID-19. Sequenced by immunoSEQ multiplex PCR; TCRdb stores in-frame clones only, minus some. In the table there are around 87,000 clones, about 89% of which are singletons. The sample comprised peripheral blood. These TCRs come from a man aged 50-60 years with acute or convalescent COVID-19.

Here the CDR3 reads CASTAGQGNSPLHF. Written as DNA, the CDR3 is TGTGCCAGCACCGCGGGACAGGGGAATTCACCCCTCCACTTT. The chain uses TRBV6-5 and TRBJ1-6; TRBD1 aligns across 10 bases. This CDR3 comprises 14 residues. With V trimmed by 7 bases and J by 7 bases, 4 bases remained unmatched. Germline assignment: CDR1 MNHEY and CDR2 SVGAGI.

The chain links TRBV7-7 to TRBJ2-1; tentative D call: TRBD1 (5 bases). Germline V CDR1 and CDR2: SSHAT, FNYEAQ (reference sequence). This CDR3 spans 16 amino acids. V was shortened by 3 bases and J by 3 bases, with 15 bases between the two germline ends. Here the CDR3 reads CASSFPQEGRYNEQFF. In nucleotides, the CDR3 is TGTGCCAGCAGCTTCCCACAGGAAGGACGCTACAATGAGCAGTTCTTC.

This chain links TRBV6-4 with TRBJ1-2; D unclear. Deletions cut 6 bases from V and 3 bases from J, with 17 bases between. The length of the CDR3 is 15 residues. Looked up from germline, CDR1 is MRHNA and CDR2 is SNTAGT. CDR3 coding DNA: TGTGCCAGCAGAGTTCAGGCCGTTAAGGACTATGGCTACACCTTC. This gives the protein CASRVQAVKDYGYTF.

This clone was counted between two and nine times. The CDR3 loop is CSARPGDGYTF. CDR3 nucleotides: TGCAGTGCCCGCCCGGGGGATGGCTACACCTTC. The V and J genes are TRBV20-1 and TRBJ1-2; a weak D match, TRBD1 (5 bases). Trimming left V 6 bases short and J 6 bases short, with 11 bases between. The CDR3 covers 11 residues. Germline V gives CDR1 DFQATT, CDR2 SNEGSKA (reference sequence).

This sequence joins TRBV28 and TRBJ1-2; no reliable D call. Germline CDR1 reads MDHEN; CDR2 reads SYDVKM. This CDR3 contains 14 residues. CDR3 amino acids: CVTFKGPGKDGYTF. CDR3 sequence (DNA): TGTGTTACCTTTAAGGGTCCGGGGAAAGATGGCTACACCTTC.

This chain joins TRBV19 and TRBJ1-5, with D hard to call. CDR1 is LNHDA and CDR2 is SQIVND in the germline V gene (reference sequence). The CDR3 spans 14 residues. V lost 6 bases, J lost 6 bases, and 15 bases lay in between. The CDR3 here is CASSFLGVSQPQHF. Here the CDR3 DNA reads TGTGCCAGTAGCTTCCTCGGGGTCAGTCAGCCCCAGCATTTT.

The chain links TRBV7-8 to TRBJ2-2; D remains unclear. Trimming shortened V by 5 bases and J by 0 bases, and 10 bases separated the two germline ends. The CDR3 runs 15 residues. The germline gives CDR1 SGHVS, CDR2 FQNEAQ. CDR3 coding DNA: TGTGCCAGCAGCCCTAATATCGCGAACACCGGGGAGCTGTTTTTT. This sequence encodes CASSPNIANTGELFF.

This clone has a single count. V gene TRBV28 combines with J gene TRBJ1-1; D possibly corresponds to TRBD1 (6 bases). V lost 2 bases to trimming and J lost 10 bases, with 11 bases between them. The CDR3 is made up of 12 amino acids. The germline V gene has CDR1 MDHEN and CDR2 SYDVKM. CDR3 DNA sequence: TGTGCCAGCAGTTTACCACAGGGTCTAGCTTTCTTT. This codes for CASSLPQGLAFF.

The J gene is TRBJ1-4, the V gene TRBV11-2; weak D call: TRBD1 (5 bases). V lost 5 bases and J 8 bases, leaving 15 bases between the germline ends. The germline gives CDR1 SGHAT, CDR2 FQNNGV. This CDR3 is built from 14 residues. CDR3 sequence: CASSPAGRREKLFF. The CDR3 DNA follows: TGTGCCAGCAGCCCCGCAGGGAGGAGGGAAAAACTGTTTTTT. Drawing the rest from reference TRBV11-2 and TRBJ1-4, the complete variable domain is EAGVAQSPRYKIIEKRQSVAFWCNPISGHATLYWYQQILGQGPKLLIQFQNNGVVDDSQLPKDRFSAERLKGVDSTLKIQPAKLEDSAVYLCASSPAGRREKLFFGSGTQLSVL.

The CDR3 DNA reads as TGTGCCAGCAGCTTCGGGGCGGGGCGCTCACCCCTCCACTTT. Protein sequence: CASSFGAGRSPLHF. This sequence joins TRBV7-2 and TRBJ1-6, with D possibly TRBD1 on 5 matching bases. Trimming removed 3 bases from V and 10 bases from J, with 13 bases in between. Germline CDR1 SGHTA, CDR2 FQGNSA. CDR3 length: 14 residues.

The genes are TRBV11-2 and TRBJ2-5; 11 bases line up with TRBD2. Germline V gives CDR1 SGHAT, CDR2 FQNNGV. J was trimmed by 5 bases and V by 4 bases; bases with no gene match: 9. This CDR3 comprises 16 residues. CDR3 loop: CASSSTSGGPGETQYF. The DNA for the CDR3 is TGTGCCAGCAGCTCTACTAGCGGGGGACCGGGGGAGACCCAGTACTTC.

The rearrangement joins TRBV5-4 to TRBJ2-3, with D perhaps TRBD2 (5 bases). Between the trimmed V and J ends, which lost 4 bases and 8 bases, there was a span of 11 bases. There are 12 residues in the CDR3. The V gene's germline CDR1 is SGHNT and CDR2 YYREEE (reference sequence). CDR3 in DNA: TGTGCCAGCAGCCCCCTCCGGGGTACGCAGTATTTT. It yields the protein CASSPLRGTQYF.

The rearrangement uses TRBV15 and TRBJ2-7; tentatively, D is TRBD2 (6 bases). Germline V gene sequence: CDR1 LNHNV, CDR2 YYDKDF (reference sequence). The V end was cut by 0 bases, the J end by 4 bases, with 13 bases between. This CDR3 contains 15 residues. The CDR3 here is CATSREKGTFYEQYF. The CDR3 DNA reads TGTGCCACCAGCAGAGAAAAGGGGACTTTTTACGAGCAGTACTTC.

The chain recombines TRBV7-8 with TRBJ2-2; 10 positions match TRBD1. V gave up 4 bases and J gave up 6 bases; unmatched junction bases: 20. CDR1 and CDR2 from the germline V gene are SGHVS and FQNEAQ. The CDR3 is 20 residues long. The CDR3 sequence is CASSSKVGVGDRGRSGELFF. The DNA of the CDR3 is TGTGCCAGCAGCTCCAAAGTTGGAGTGGGGGACAGGGGTCGTTCCGGGGAGCTGTTTTTT.

CDR3 loop: CASSPRQGRYGYTF. The DNA of the CDR3 is TGTGCCAGCAGTCCCCGACAGGGTCGCTATGGCTACACCTTC. The rearrangement joins TRBV6-5 to TRBJ1-2; the match to TRBD1 covers 7 bases. J was trimmed by 4 bases and V by 5 bases; bases with no gene match: 7. The CDR3 runs to 14 residues. CDR1 is MNHEY and CDR2 is SVGAGI in the germline V gene.

The chain is built from TRBV14 and TRBJ2-3, with a possible D match to TRBD1 (6 bases). Germline CDR1 reads SGHDN; CDR2 reads FVKESK. V lost 4 bases and J 2 bases, leaving 28 bases between the germline ends. CDR3 length equals 20 residues. CDR3 sequence: CASSPRVVGGHRRLTDTQYF. The CDR3 nucleotides are TGTGCCAGCAGCCCCCGGGTTGTTGGGGGCCACCGACGACTCACAGATACGCAGTATTTT. Full variable domain (missing parts from reference TRBV14 and TRBJ2-3): EAGVTQFPSHSVIEKGQTVTLRCDPISGHDNLYWYRRVMGKEIKFLLHFVKESKQDESGMPNNRFLAERTGGTYSTLKVQPAELEDSGVYFCASSPRVVGGHRRLTDTQYFGPGTRLTVL.

This chain connects TRBV7-9 to TRBJ2-1, with D possibly being TRBD1 (5 bases). Germline V gene sequence: CDR1 SEHNR, CDR2 FQNEAQ (reference sequence). With 1 base removed from V and 2 bases from J, the gap between germline ends came to 9 bases. There are 15 residues in the CDR3. CDR3 region: CASSLGLQAYNEQFF. In DNA, the CDR3 is TGTGCCAGCAGCTTAGGGTTACAGGCCTACAATGAGCAGTTCTTC.

The chain combines TRBV7-6 with TRBJ1-6; D uncertain. With 0 bases removed from V and 10 bases from J, the gap between germline ends came to 10 bases. This CDR3 spans 14 amino acids. The germline V gene has CDR1 SGHVS and CDR2 FNYEAQ. CDR3 sequence (DNA): TGTGCCAGCAGCTTAGCGCAGGCTCCCTCACCCCTCCACTTT. This sequence encodes CASSLAQAPSPLHF. Full variable domain (rest looked up from reference TRBV7-6 and TRBJ1-6): GAGVSQSPRYKVTKRGQDVALRCDPISGHVSLYWYRQALGQGPEFLTYFNYEAQQDKSGLPNDRFSAERPEGSISTLTIQRTEQRDSAMYRCASSLAQAPSPLHFGNGTRLTVT.

J is TRBJ1-4 and V is TRBV30; TRBD1 aligns across 10 bases. The CDR3 has 13 residues. V shed 5 bases, J shed 7 bases, and the junction held 4 bases outside the gene matches. In germline, CDR1 is GTSNPN, CDR2 SVGIG (reference sequence). CDR3 region: CAWDRGLSEKLFF. The CDR3 DNA sequence: TGTGCCTGGGACAGGGGGCTGAGTGAAAAACTGTTTTTT.

The chain recombines TRBV5-1 with TRBJ2-1; maybe TRBD2 (7 bases). V lost 0 bases to trimming and J lost 8 bases, with 12 bases between them. CDR1 is SGHRS and CDR2 is YFSETQ in the germline V gene. The CDR3 has 14 amino acids. The CDR3 DNA reads TGCGCCAGCAGCTTGGACAGGGAGGGCTATGAGCAGTTCTTC. Its translation is CASSLDREGYEQFF. Filled out from reference TRBV5-1 and TRBJ2-1, the complete variable domain reads KAGVTQTPRYLIKTRGQQVTLSCSPISGHRSVSWYQQTPGQGLQFLFEYFSETQRNKGNFPGRFSGRQFSNSRSEMNVSTLELGDSALYLCASSLDREGYEQFFGPGTRLTVL.

The V call is TRBV6-6, the J call TRBJ1-1; 11 nucleotides align to TRBD1. The CDR3 loop spans 15 amino acids. Losses at the gene ends were 4 bases for V and 3 bases for J; bases not matched to a gene: 4. The germline CDR1 and CDR2 sequences are MNHNY and SVGAGI (reference sequence). The CDR3 spells CASSSGQGADTEAFF. The CDR3 DNA follows: TGTGCCAGCAGTTCTGGACAGGGGGCAGACACTGAAGCTTTCTTT.

The rearrangement joins TRBV5-6 to TRBJ1-2, with TRBD1 matching 7 bases. There are 14 residues in the CDR3. J was trimmed by 4 bases and V by 3 bases; bases with no gene match: 6. Germline values: CDR1 SGHDT, CDR2 YYEEEE. The DNA of the CDR3 is TGTGCCAGCAGCTATGGAGGACAGGCCTATGGCTACACCTTC. Protein product: CASSYGGQAYGYTF.

CDR3 bases: TGTGCCTCTCAGGCTCCTGGAAACACCATATATTTT. It translates to CASQAPGNTIYF. The V call is TRBV19, the J call TRBJ1-3; D is unclear. The CDR3 has 12 residues. The germline V gene has CDR1 LNHDA and CDR2 SQIVND (reference sequence). Trimming pared 11 bases from V and 2 bases from J, leaving 10 bases between.

Concerning this clone itself: One end of the junction varies from germline; a read error may be responsible. This sequence joins TRBV10-3 and TRBJ2-7; no clear D. Germline loops: CDR1 ENHRY, CDR2 SYGVKD. This CDR3 comprises 12 residues. The CDR3: CAISEESFEQYF. CDR3 sequence (DNA): TGTGCCATCAGTGAAGAGTCCTTCGAGCAGTACTTC.